This TCR beta chain originates from a study of blood T cell repertoires in COVID-19. Study in general: The United States, Italy and Spain provided the acute and convalescent COVID-19 samples. The cDNA or gDNA used as material had been derived from T cells, B-cell-depleted T cells, or PBMCs.

V gave up 3 bases and J gave up 4 bases, with 16 bases separating them. Per the germline V gene, CDR1 is MNHEY and CDR2 is SVGEGT. The CDR3 is 16 residues long. Under the authors' procedure: Quantification of nucleated cells was approximated via reference gene primer amplification. Produced via immunoSEQ multiplex PCR; TCRdb's table is partial and in-frame only. V, J and clone size reflect that table, while D and trimming were determined from the DNA. The sample holds tens of thousands of clones, approximately 89% seen once. The sample was peripheral blood. The TCR sequence derives from a man in his fifties with active COVID-19. This chain connects TRBV6-2 or TRBV6-3 to TRBJ1-5; D is unresolved. The DNA of the CDR3 is TGTGCCAGCAGTTATAAAGTCGGCGGAAGGAATCAGCCCCAGCATTTT. Its translation is CASSYKVGGRNQPQHF.